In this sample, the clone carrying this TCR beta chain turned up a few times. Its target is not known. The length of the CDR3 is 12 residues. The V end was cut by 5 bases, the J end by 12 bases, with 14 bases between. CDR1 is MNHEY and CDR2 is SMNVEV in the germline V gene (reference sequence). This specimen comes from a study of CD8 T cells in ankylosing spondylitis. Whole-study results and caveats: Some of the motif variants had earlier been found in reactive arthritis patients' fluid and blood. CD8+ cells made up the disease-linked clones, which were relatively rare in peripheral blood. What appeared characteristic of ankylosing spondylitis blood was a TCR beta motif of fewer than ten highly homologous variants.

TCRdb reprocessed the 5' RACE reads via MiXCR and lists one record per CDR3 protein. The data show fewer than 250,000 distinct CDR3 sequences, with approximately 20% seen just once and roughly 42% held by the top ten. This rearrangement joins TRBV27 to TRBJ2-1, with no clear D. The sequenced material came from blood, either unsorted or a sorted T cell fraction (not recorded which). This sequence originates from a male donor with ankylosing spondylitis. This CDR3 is CASSPGPDGQFF. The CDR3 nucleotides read TGTGCCAGCAGTCCTGGCCCTGATGGGCAGTTCTTC.